The rows below give T cell receptor beta chains drawn from one sample of a study of cytomegalovirus exposure and HLA in healthy donors. Data came from immunoSEQ multiplex PCR; TCRdb stores just in-frame clones and leaves some out. The sample has 200,000 or so clones; more than 80% are singletons. The specimen was PBMCs. These receptors were taken from a young man in good health and CMV-seropositive. Both conserved end residues are part of each CDR3. A D gene is named only where the DNA matches it firmly. The size of a clone is reported for some rows only, either as once, few or many, or as a class for expanded clones.

TRBV28,TRBD1,TRBJ1-1,NA,CASSTGQREAFF,TGTGCCAGCAGTACGGGACAGCGTGAAGCTTTCTTT
TRBV30,NA,TRBJ2-1,NA,CAWMVRGVGNNEQFF,TGTGCCTGGATGGTCCGGGGTGTCGGGAACAATGAGCAGTTCTTC
TRBV5-5,TRBD2,TRBJ2-1,NA,CASSGAGLADEQFF,TGTGCCAGCAGCGGAGCGGGACTAGCGGATGAGCAGTTCTTC
TRBV27,TRBD1,TRBJ2-5,NA,CASSNSRIGTGEQETQYF,TGTGCCAGCAGTAACTCAAGGATTGGGACAGGGGAGCAAGAGACCCAGTACTTC
TRBV5-1,TRBD1,TRBJ1-2,few,CASSLSGTGGGYTF,TGCGCCAGCAGCTTGTCCGGGACAGGGGGTGGCTACACCTTC
TRBV6-5,NA,TRBJ2-3,NA,CASSYTASTDTQYF,TGTGCCAGCAGTTACACTGCGAGCACAGATACGCAGTATTTT
TRBV29-1,NA,TRBJ2-7,NA,CSVVGGVGLQGDSYEQYF,TGCAGCGTTGTGGGGGGGGTAGGTTTACAGGGGGATTCCTACGAGCAGTACTTC
TRBV27,NA,TRBJ2-7,NA,CASSFPGGSEQYF,TGTGCCAGCAGTTTCCCCGGGGGATCCGAGCAGTACTTC
TRBV11-2,TRBD1,TRBJ2-1,NA,CASSEGASSLAWQFF,TGTGCCAGCAGCGAGGGGGCTAGCTCCCTGGCGTGGCAGTTCTTC
TRBV6-5,NA,TRBJ1-4,NA,CASSYSSVRNEKLFF,TGTGCCAGCAGTTACTCGAGCGTTAGAAATGAAAAACTGTTTTTT
TRBV28,NA,TRBJ2-7,NA,CASTPGDEQYF,TGTGCCAGCACCCCGGGGGACGAGCAGTACTTC
TRBV9,TRBD1,TRBJ2-5,NA,CASRSTVLQGAVQETQYF,TGTGCCAGCAGATCTACAGTCTTACAGGGGGCCGTACAAGAGACCCAGTACTTC
TRBV18,TRBD1,TRBJ2-7,NA,CASSPYGQGGSYEQYF,TGTGCCAGCTCACCATACGGACAGGGTGGTTCCTACGAGCAGTACTTC
TRBV28,TRBD2,TRBJ2-1,NA,CASTSSGRYNEQFF,TGTGCCAGCACATCTAGCGGAAGATACAATGAGCAGTTCTTC
TRBV15,TRBD2,TRBJ2-1,NA,CATSREEGLAGSGEQFF,TGTGCCACCAGCAGAGAGGAGGGACTAGCGGGATCAGGTGAGCAGTTCTTC
TRBV30,TRBD2,TRBJ2-4,NA,CAWSSGGGIQYF,TGTGCCTGGAGTTCGGGGGGTGGCATTCAGTACTTC
TRBV7-2,TRBD1,TRBJ2-7,many,CASSLRGEGQGEEQYF,TGTGCCAGCAGCTTAAGGGGAGAGGGACAGGGGGAGGAGCAGTACTTC
TRBV4-1,NA,TRBJ1-5,NA,CASSQERAGQNQPQHF,TGCGCCAGCAGCCAAGAAAGGGCAGGGCAAAATCAGCCCCAGCATTTT
TRBV6-6,TRBD1,TRBJ2-7,once,CASRLPGQGYEQYF,TGTGCCAGCAGATTACCGGGACAGGGCTACGAGCAGTACTTC
TRBV5-6,NA,TRBJ1-4,NA,CASSSGGGEKLFF,TGTGCCAGCAGCTCCGGGGGTGGTGAAAAACTGTTTTTT
TRBV29-1,NA,TRBJ1-2,few,CSVGPGNYGYTF,TGCAGCGTTGGACCGGGGAACTATGGCTACACCTTC
TRBV7-2,TRBD2,TRBJ2-1,NA,CASSRLAGVNEQFF,TGTGCCAGCAGCCGACTAGCGGGAGTGAATGAGCAGTTCTTC
TRBV5-4,NA,TRBJ2-7,NA,CASSEQISYEQYF,TGTGCCAGCAGCGAACAGATCTCCTACGAGCAGTACTTC
TRBV5-6,NA,TRBJ1-5,NA,CASSKGGELSNQPQHF,TGTGCCAGCAGCAAGGGGGGGGAGCTTAGCAATCAGCCCCAGCATTTT
TRBV6-1,TRBD1,TRBJ2-5,NA,CASSEGTGQETQYF,TGTGCCAGCAGTGAAGGGACAGGCCAAGAGACCCAGTACTTC
TRBV19,TRBD1,TRBJ1-1,NA,CASSTDRGGTEAFF,TGTGCCAGTAGTACAGACAGGGGCGGCACTGAAGCTTTCTTT
TRBV12-5,TRBD1,TRBJ1-2,NA,CASGLTTPGQANYGYTF,TGTGCTAGTGGTTTGACAACTCCGGGACAGGCGAACTATGGCTACACCTTC
TRBV6-6,NA,TRBJ1-4,once,CASSWGEKLFF,TGTGCCAGCAGTTGGGGCGAAAAACTGTTTTTT
TRBV15,TRBD2,TRBJ2-1,NA,CATSRGLAGVHNEQFF,TGTGCCACCAGCAGGGGACTAGCGGGCGTACACAATGAGCAGTTCTTC
TRBV27,TRBD2,TRBJ2-4,once,CASRRDGRLAKNIQYF,TGTGCCAGCCGCCGAGACGGGAGGTTGGCCAAAAACATTCAGTACTTC
TRBV7-9,TRBD2,TRBJ2-1,NA,CASSRGREEFDEQFF,TGTGCCAGCAGCCGCGGGCGGGAGGAATTCGATGAGCAGTTCTTC
TRBV5-6,TRBD1,TRBJ1-5,few,CASSFTGENQPQHF,TGTGCCAGCAGCTTCACAGGGGAAAATCAGCCCCAGCATTTT
TRBV7-3,TRBD2,TRBJ2-1,NA,CASSPSLAGEADNEQFF,TGTGCCAGCAGCCCTTCTCTAGCGGGAGAGGCAGACAATGAGCAGTTCTTC
TRBV28,NA,TRBJ1-5,NA,CASSDIGQPQHF,TGTGCCAGCAGCGACATTGGGCAGCCCCAGCATTTT
TRBV9,NA,TRBJ2-1,NA,CASSAASGNEQFF,TGTGCCAGCAGCGCCGCCTCAGGGAATGAGCAGTTCTTC
TRBV19,NA,TRBJ2-1,NA,CASSIQQLVSYNEQFF,TGTGCCAGTAGTATACAACAATTGGTGTCCTACAATGAGCAGTTCTTC
TRBV7-9,NA,TRBJ2-5,NA,CASSLSASDQETQYF,TGTGCCAGCAGCTTATCGGCTAGCGATCAAGAGACCCAGTACTTC
TRBV6-5,NA,TRBJ1-2,NA,CASRTGRGAYYGYTF,TGTGCCAGCAGGACGGGACGGGGGGCCTACTATGGCTACACCTTC
TRBV6-6,NA,TRBJ2-1,NA,CASSYSSGPSGEQFF,TGTGCCAGCAGTTACTCTAGTGGTCCCTCTGGTGAGCAGTTCTTC
TRBV7-3,NA,TRBJ2-7,NA,CASSLMGGASSYEQYF,TGTGCCAGCAGCTTGATGGGGGGGGCTAGCTCCTACGAGCAGTACTTC
TRBV9,TRBD2,TRBJ2-3,NA,CASSPRNALAGEGTDTQYF,TGTGCCAGCAGCCCCCGCAACGCACTAGCGGGAGAAGGTACAGATACGCAGTATTTT
TRBV28,NA,TRBJ2-1,few,CASSGSYNEQFF,TGTGCCAGCAGCGGCTCCTACAATGAGCAGTTCTTC
TRBV5-1,NA,TRBJ1-4,NA,CASSLEGGPNEKLFF,TGCGCCAGCAGCTTGGAAGGGGGACCTAATGAAAAACTGTTTTTT
TRBV10-3,NA,TRBJ1-3,NA,CAISEFRGNSGNTIYF,TGTGCCATCAGTGAGTTTCGCGGTAACTCTGGAAACACCATATATTTT
TRBV28,TRBD2,TRBJ2-2,NA,CASTPWGGVGTGELFF,TGTGCCAGCACCCCCTGGGGGGGAGTGGGCACCGGGGAGCTGTTTTTT
TRBV9,TRBD1,TRBJ1-2,NA,CASSAPGGDYGYTF,TGTGCCAGCAGCGCCCCAGGGGGAGATTATGGCTACACCTTC
TRBV19,TRBD1,TRBJ2-1,NA,CASSRDRRGTHEQFF,TGTGCCAGTTCAAGGGACAGGAGGGGGACACATGAGCAGTTCTTC
TRBV28,NA,TRBJ1-4,NA,CASSLTGLNEKLFF,TGTGCCAGCAGCCTAACAGGGTTAAATGAAAAACTGTTTTTT
TRBV27,NA,TRBJ2-5,NA,CASSLIRGTQYF,TGTGCCAGCAGTTTAATCAGGGGAACCCAGTACTTC
TRBV9,TRBD2,TRBJ2-2,NA,CASSVVPSGSMNTGELFF,TGTGCCAGCAGCGTAGTCCCTAGCGGGAGCATGAACACCGGGGAGCTGTTTTTT
TRBV9,NA,TRBJ2-7,NA,CASSVGSVYSYEQYF,TGTGCCAGCAGCGTCGGTAGCGTTTACTCCTACGAGCAGTACTTC
TRBV19,NA,TRBJ1-3,NA,CASRSGSDAGNTIYF,TGTGCCAGTAGGAGCGGGTCGGATGCTGGAAACACCATATATTTT
TRBV27,TRBD1,TRBJ1-5,few,CASSTHPLDRRRSNQPQHF,TGTGCCAGCAGTACCCACCCCCTGGACAGGCGACGTAGCAATCAGCCCCAGCATTTT